This TCR beta chain was sequenced in a study of regulatory T cells in long-lasting Graves disease. Germline CDR1 is SGDLS and CDR2 is YYNGEE. The CDR3 covers 15 residues. V was trimmed by 0 bases and J by 2 bases, leaving 12 bases between them. Noted time point: newly diagnosed GD, antithyroid drugs for less than 3 months. PBMCs were the source of the RNA used for TCR sequencing. TCR beta libraries were built with iRepertoire HTBI primers and Arm-PCR of CDR3 regions. TCRdb processed the multiplex PCR reads anew with MiXCR; each CDR3 protein has one entry. The sample lists about 440,000 distinct CDR3 sequences, 15% seen once, with 16% in the top ten. The same sample was also used in a study of T cells in Graves' hyperthyroidism and ophthalmopathy. According to that study: For the diagnoses, clinical symptoms, serum thyroxine and TRAb, thyroid ultrasound and orbital computed tomography were used.

Here the sequenced sample was peripheral blood mononuclear cells (PBMCs), taken at new diagnosis, from a patient treated with antithyroid drugs. The V call is TRBV9, the J call TRBJ2-7; D gene uncertain. This receptor was taken from a woman under 40 with Graves disease. The CDR3 reads CASSVDWGRTYEQYF. CDR3 nucleotides: TGTGCCAGCAGCGTAGACTGGGGTCGAACCTACGAGCAGTACTTC.